The next 5 T cell receptor beta chains were all read from a single sample in a study of cytomegalovirus exposure and HLA in healthy donors. Here immunoSEQ multiplex PCR was the method, and the copy in TCRdb shows in-frame clones only, minus some. The sample lists roughly 240,000 clones, 85% to 90% occurring once. Material for sequencing was PBMCs. Receptors were obtained from a man aged 18-30 years in good health and CMV-seronegative.

This chain joins TRBV6-1 and TRBJ2-1, with a tentative D call TRBD2 (6 bases). CDR3 length equals 15 residues. Germline CDR1 is MNHNS and CDR2 is SASEGT. The V end was cut by 7 bases, the J end by 4 bases, with 17 bases between. CDR3: CASKGWRGGYNEQFF. The CDR3 DNA reads TGTGCCAGCAAGGGGTGGCGGGGTGGATACAATGAGCAGTTCTTC.

This clone has a handful of counts. The chain employs TRBV4-1 and TRBJ1-5; 7 bases match TRBD1. Losses at the gene ends were 1 base for V and 6 bases for J; bases not matched to a gene: 3. From germline, CDR1 is MGHRA and CDR2 YSYEKL. The CDR3 extends over 14 amino acids. In DNA form, the CDR3 reads TGCGCCAGCAGCCAAGTTAGGGACAGTCAGCCCCAGCATTTT. Its protein is CASSQVRDSQPQHF.

The chain carries TRBV27 and TRBJ2-5; possibly TRBD1 for D (6 bases). Germline CDR1 and CDR2: MNHEY and SMNVEV (reference sequence). CDR3 length: 12 amino acids. V lost 6 bases and J lost 5, with 10 bases in between. The CDR3 is CASRQGSETQYF. The DNA of the CDR3 is TGTGCCAGCAGACAGGGTTCGGAGACCCAGTACTTC.

The gene calls are TRBV4-3 and TRBJ2-7; TRBD2 matches 11 bases. With V trimmed by 0 bases and J by 0 bases, 1 base remained unmatched. The CDR3 has 16 residues. Germline V gene lookup returns CDR1 LGHNA and CDR2 YSLEER. The CDR3 loop is CASSQDTSGGSYEQYF. In DNA, the CDR3 is TGCGCCAGCAGCCAAGACACTAGCGGGGGCTCCTACGAGCAGTACTTC.

This chain links TRBV2 with TRBJ1-6; D is perhaps TRBD1 (5 bases). The germline V and J ends were trimmed by 8 bases and 10 bases, with 12 bases remaining between them. CDR1 and CDR2 (germline): SNHLY, FYNNEI. The CDR3 spans 12 residues. DNA of the CDR3: TGTGCCAGCTGGGGCTTTCGGTCACCCCTCCACTTT. Translating gives CASWGFRSPLHF.